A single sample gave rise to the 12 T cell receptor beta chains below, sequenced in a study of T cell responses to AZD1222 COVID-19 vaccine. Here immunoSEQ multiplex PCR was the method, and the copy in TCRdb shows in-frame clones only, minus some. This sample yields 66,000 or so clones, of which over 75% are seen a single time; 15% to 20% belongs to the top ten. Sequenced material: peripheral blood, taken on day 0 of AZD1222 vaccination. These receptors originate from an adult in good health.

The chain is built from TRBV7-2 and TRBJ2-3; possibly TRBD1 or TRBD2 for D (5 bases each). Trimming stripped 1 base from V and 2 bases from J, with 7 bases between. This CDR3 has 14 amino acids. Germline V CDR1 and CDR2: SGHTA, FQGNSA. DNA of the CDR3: TGTGCCAGCAGCTTAGGGGACCCCACAGATACGCAGTATTTT. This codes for CASSLGDPTDTQYF.

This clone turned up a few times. The DNA of the CDR3 is TGTGCCAGCAGCGTAGCTCCGCTAGCGGCGGCAGATACGCAGTATTTT. It encodes CASSVAPLAAADTQYF. The chain combines TRBV9 with TRBJ2-3, with 7 bases identical to TRBD2. The CDR3 covers 16 residues. With 0 bases clipped from V and 4 bases from J, the junction kept 8 bases outside the gene matches. Per the germline V gene, CDR1 is SGDLS and CDR2 is YYNGEE.

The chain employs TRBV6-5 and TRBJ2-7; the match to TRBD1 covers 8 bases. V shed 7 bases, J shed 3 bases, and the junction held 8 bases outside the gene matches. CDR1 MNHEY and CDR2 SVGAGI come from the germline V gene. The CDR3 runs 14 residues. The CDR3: CASTLDRVRYEQYF. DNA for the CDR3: TGTGCCAGCACCCTGGACAGGGTCCGCTACGAGCAGTACTTC.

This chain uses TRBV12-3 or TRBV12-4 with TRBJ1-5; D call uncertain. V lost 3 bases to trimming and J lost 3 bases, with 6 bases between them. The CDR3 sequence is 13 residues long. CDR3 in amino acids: CASSLADNQPQHF. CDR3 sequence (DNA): TGTGCCAGCAGTTTGGCAGACAATCAGCCCCAGCATTTT.

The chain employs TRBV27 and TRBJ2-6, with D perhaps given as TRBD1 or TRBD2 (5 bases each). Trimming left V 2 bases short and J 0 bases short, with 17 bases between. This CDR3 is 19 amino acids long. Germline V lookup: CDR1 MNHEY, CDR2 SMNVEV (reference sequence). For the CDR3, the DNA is TGTGCCAGCAGTTTAAGAGCGGCAGTCAGGGCCTCTGGGGCCAACGTCCTGACTTTC. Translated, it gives CASSLRAAVRASGANVLTF.

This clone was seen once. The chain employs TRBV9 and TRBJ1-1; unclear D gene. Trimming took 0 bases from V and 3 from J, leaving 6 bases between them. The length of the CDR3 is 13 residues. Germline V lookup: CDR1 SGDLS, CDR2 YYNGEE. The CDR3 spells CASSVEGHTEAFF. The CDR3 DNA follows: TGTGCCAGCAGCGTAGAGGGTCACACTGAAGCTTTCTTT.

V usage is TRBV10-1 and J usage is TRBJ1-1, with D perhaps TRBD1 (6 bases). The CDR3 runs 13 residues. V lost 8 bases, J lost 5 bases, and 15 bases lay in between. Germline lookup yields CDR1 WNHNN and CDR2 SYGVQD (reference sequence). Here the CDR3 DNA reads TGCGCCAGCGCAGCAGGGGTCCATACTGAAGCTTTCTTT. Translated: CASAAGVHTEAFF.

The CDR3 reads CASSVGVAGGRDTQYF. Here the CDR3 DNA reads TGTGCCAGCAGCGTAGGGGTAGCGGGGGGTAGAGATACGCAGTATTTT. J is TRBJ2-3 and V is TRBV9; 10 bases match TRBD2. J was trimmed by 5 bases and V by 0 bases; bases with no gene match: 6. This CDR3 spans 16 amino acids. Germline V gene lookup returns CDR1 SGDLS and CDR2 YYNGEE. Filled out from reference TRBV9 and TRBJ2-3, the complete variable domain reads DSGVTQTPKHLITATGQRVTLRCSPRSGDLSVYWYQQSLDQGLQFLIQYYNGEERAKGNILERFSAQQFPDLHSELNLSSLELGDSALYFCASSVGVAGGRDTQYFGPGTRLTVL.

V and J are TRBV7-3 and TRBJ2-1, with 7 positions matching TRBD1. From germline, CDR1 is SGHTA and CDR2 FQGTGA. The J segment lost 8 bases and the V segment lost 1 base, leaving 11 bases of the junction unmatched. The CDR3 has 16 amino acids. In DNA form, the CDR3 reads TGTGCCAGCAGCTTAATTCGTAGGGGGCTGGGGGATGAGCAGTTCTTC. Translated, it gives CASSLIRRGLGDEQFF.

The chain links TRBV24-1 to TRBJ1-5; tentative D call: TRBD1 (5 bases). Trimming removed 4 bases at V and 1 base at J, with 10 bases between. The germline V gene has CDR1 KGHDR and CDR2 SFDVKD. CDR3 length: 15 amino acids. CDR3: CATSDRWGSNQPQHF. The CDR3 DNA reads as TGTGCCACCAGTGACAGATGGGGGAGCAATCAGCCCCAGCATTTT.

The CDR3 loop is CASSLAEGVSGGYTF. CDR3 in DNA: TGCGCCAGCAGCTTGGCAGAAGGGGTTAGTGGTGGCTACACCTTC. The chain carries TRBV5-1 and TRBJ1-2; a possible D gene is TRBD1 (5 bases). This CDR3 has 15 residues. Deletions cut 0 bases from V and 7 bases from J, with 16 bases between. The germline CDR1 and CDR2 sequences are SGHRS and YFSETQ. The variable domain in full, completed from reference TRBV5-1 and TRBJ1-2, reads KAGVTQTPRYLIKTRGQQVTLSCSPISGHRSVSWYQQTPGQGLQFLFEYFSETQRNKGNFPGRFSGRQFSNSRSEMNVSTLELGDSALYLCASSLAEGVSGGYTFGSGTRLTVV.

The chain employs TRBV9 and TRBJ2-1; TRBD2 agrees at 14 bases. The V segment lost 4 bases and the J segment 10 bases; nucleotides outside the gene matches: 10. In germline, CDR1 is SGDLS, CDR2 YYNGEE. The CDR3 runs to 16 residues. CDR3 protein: CASSPPGLAGVDEQFF. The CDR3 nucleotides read TGTGCCAGCAGCCCGCCGGGACTAGCGGGAGTCGACGAGCAGTTCTTC.